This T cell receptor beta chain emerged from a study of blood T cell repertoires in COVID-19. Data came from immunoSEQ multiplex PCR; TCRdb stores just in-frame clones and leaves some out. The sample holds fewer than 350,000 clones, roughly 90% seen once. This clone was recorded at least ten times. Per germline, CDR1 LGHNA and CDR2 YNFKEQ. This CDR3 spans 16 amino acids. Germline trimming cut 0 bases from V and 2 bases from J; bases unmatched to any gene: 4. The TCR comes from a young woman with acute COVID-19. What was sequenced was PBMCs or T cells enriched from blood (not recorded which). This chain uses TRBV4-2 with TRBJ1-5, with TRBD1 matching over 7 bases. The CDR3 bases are TGTGCCAGCAGCCAAGAGGAGGGGGCGCGCAATCAGCCCCAGCATTTT. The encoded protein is CASSQEEGARNQPQHF.